The 24 T cell receptor beta chains in this list originate from one sample, sequenced in a study of blood T cell repertoires in COVID-19 (dated by TCRdb to the early 2020s). The library was generated by the immunoSEQ multiplex PCR assay. TCRdb retrieved this table from immuneACCESS and kept in-frame rearrangements only. Not all clones are present; in checked studies, unresolved V genes account for under half, and no reason is known for the remainder. Present in this sample are about 34,000 clones, approximately 80% of which were seen just once. The ten largest clones capture 15% to 20% of the sample. The specimen was peripheral blood. These receptors all come from a human donor in a cohort sampled during active COVID-19.

The genes are TRBV10-3 and TRBJ2-6, with a possible D match to TRBD2 (5 bases). V shed 10 bases and J shed 2 bases, with 9 bases lying between them. The CDR3 consists of 13 residues. From germline, CDR1 is ENHRY and CDR2 SYGVKD. DNA for the CDR3: TGTGCCACCGGACTTGCTGGGGCCAACGTCCTGACTTTC. It translates to CATGLAGANVLTF.

The genes are TRBV14 and TRBJ2-3; 8 bases are a match to TRBD2. Germline V gene lookup returns CDR1 SGHDN and CDR2 FVKESK. J was trimmed by 6 bases and V by 0 bases; bases with no gene match: 11. The CDR3 is 17 amino acids. The chain's CDR3 is CASSQDRREERRDTQYF. As DNA, the CDR3 is TGTGCCAGCAGCCAAGATCGGCGGGAGGAACGCAGGGATACGCAGTATTTT.

The rearrangement joins TRBV6-2 or TRBV6-3 to TRBJ1-3; TRBD1 might be the D (5 bases). CDR1 and CDR2 from the germline V gene are MNHEY and SVGEGT. The CDR3 is 14 amino acids. V was pared by 5 bases and J by 0 bases, with 8 bases between. CDR3 nucleotides: TGTGCCAGCAGTAGGGGCTACTCTGGAAACACCATATATTTT. This codes for CASSRGYSGNTIYF.

V gene TRBV27 combines with J gene TRBJ2-1; 11 bases align to TRBD2. With 4 bases clipped from V and 9 bases from J, the junction kept 2 bases outside the gene matches. This CDR3 has 13 amino acids. The germline CDR1 and CDR2 sequences are MNHEY and SMNVEV (reference sequence). DNA for the CDR3: TGTGCCAGCAGTTCCGGGACTAGCGGTGAGCAGTTCTTC. This sequence encodes CASSSGTSGEQFF.

The V and J genes are TRBV6-6 and TRBJ2-3, with TRBD1 matching over 7 bases. The CDR3 runs to 13 residues. Per the germline V gene, CDR1 is MNHNY and CDR2 is SVGAGI (reference sequence). J lost 0 bases, V lost 6 bases, and 0 bases had no gene match. The CDR3 is CASRDRSTDTQYF. For the CDR3, the DNA is TGTGCCAGCAGGGACAGGAGCACAGATACGCAGTATTTT.

Of note for this clone: Sequence at one end of the junction differs from germline and may be a read error. This chain uses TRBV2 with TRBJ2-7, with TRBD2 matching 10 bases. The CDR3 runs to 12 residues. Germline V gene sequence: CDR1 SNHLY, CDR2 FYNNEI. The CDR3 sequence: CASSAWTSGLLF. For the CDR3, the DNA is TGTGCCAGCAGTGCGTGGACTAGCGGCTTACTCTTC. Drawing the rest from reference TRBV2 and TRBJ2-7, the complete variable domain is EPEVTQTPSHQVTQMGQEVILRCVPISNHLYFYWYRQILGQKVEFLVSFYNNEISEKSEIFDDQFSVERPDGSNFTLKIRSTKLEDSAMYFCASSAWTSGLLFGPGTRLTVT.

This chain uses TRBV28 with TRBJ1-1; 7 nucleotides line up with TRBD1. The CDR3 covers 15 residues. V lost 5 bases, J lost 5 bases, and 11 bases stayed unmatched. Germline V gene data show CDR1 as MDHEN and CDR2 as SYDVKM. CDR3 DNA sequence: TGTGCCAGCAGTACGTTCTGGACAGGAACGACTGAAGCTTTCTTT. Its protein product is CASSTFWTGTTEAFF.

The J gene is TRBJ1-5, the V gene TRBV19, with D possibly being TRBD1 (5 bases). V gave up 1 base and J gave up 3 bases, with 13 bases separating them. Germline V CDR1 and CDR2: LNHDA, SQIVND (reference sequence). The CDR3 length is 16 residues. Written as DNA, the CDR3 is TGTGCCAGTAGTATAGTCGGGAGGGGCCCCAATCAGCCCCAGCATTTT. Its translation: CASSIVGRGPNQPQHF.

The chain combines TRBV30 with TRBJ2-7; 7 nucleotides line up with TRBD1. V was clipped by 5 bases and J by 3 bases; unmatched bases: 10. In germline, CDR1 is GTSNPN, CDR2 SVGIG (reference sequence). This CDR3 spans 14 amino acids. CDR3 loop: CAWGQETISYEQYF. The CDR3 bases are TGTGCCTGGGGACAGGAAACCATTAGCTACGAGCAGTACTTC.

V gene TRBV29-1 combines with J gene TRBJ1-2; TRBD1 is a possible D gene (5 bases). The CDR3 loop spans 13 amino acids. The germline V and J ends were trimmed by 6 bases and 6 bases, with 17 bases remaining between them. Germline CDR1 reads SQVTM; CDR2 reads ANQGSEA. The CDR3 DNA is TGCAGCGTCCTACGTGGGGGGACGGATGGCTACACCTTC. Translation: CSVLRGGTDGYTF. The full variable domain, with the rest looked up from reference TRBV29-1 and TRBJ1-2, is SAVISQKPSRDICQRGTSLTIQCQVDSQVTMMFWYRQQPGQSLTLIATANQGSEATYESGFVIDKFPISRPNLTFSTLTVSNMSPEDSSIYLCSVLRGGTDGYTFGSGTRLTVV.

The genes are TRBV6-5 and TRBJ2-7; TRBD1 aligns across 8 bases. CDR3 size: 15 residues. After removal of 6 bases from V and 2 bases from J, the junction contained 9 bases not matched to a gene. Germline-derived CDR1 and CDR2 are MNHEY and SVGAGI. The CDR3 sequence: CASSARDRLTYEQYF. The CDR3 coding sequence is TGTGCCAGCAGCGCTAGGGACAGGCTCACCTACGAGCAGTACTTC.

The chain employs TRBV19 and TRBJ1-1; D perhaps matches TRBD1 (6 bases). In germline, CDR1 is LNHDA, CDR2 SQIVND (reference sequence). The CDR3 sequence is 13 residues long. The germline V and J ends were trimmed by 6 bases and 2 bases, with 10 bases remaining between them. CDR3 sequence: CASRGQPNTEAFF. The CDR3 bases are TGTGCCAGTAGAGGACAGCCCAACACTGAAGCTTTCTTT.

This chain connects TRBV19 to TRBJ2-5, with 10 bases identical to TRBD2. The CDR3 runs 17 residues. Germline CDR1 LNHDA, CDR2 SQIVND (reference sequence). V shed 1 base and J 4 bases; nucleotides not matched to a gene: 9. The CDR3 bases are TGTGCCAGTAGTATAGCGGGGGCTAGCGGGAGCGTAGAGACCCAGTACTTC. Translating gives CASSIAGASGSVETQYF.

The rearrangement links TRBV2 to TRBJ2-7, with 8 bases identical to TRBD2. After removal of 5 bases from V and 2 bases from J, the junction contained 8 bases not matched to a gene. Germline V lookup: CDR1 SNHLY, CDR2 FYNNEI. There are 15 residues in the CDR3. CDR3 protein: CASSLGTGGPYEQYF. CDR3 nucleotides: TGTGCCAGCAGTCTAGGAACGGGGGGGCCCTACGAGCAGTACTTC. Complete variable domain (other parts from reference TRBV2 and TRBJ2-7): EPEVTQTPSHQVTQMGQEVILRCVPISNHLYFYWYRQILGQKVEFLVSFYNNEISEKSEIFDDQFSVERPDGSNFTLKIRSTKLEDSAMYFCASSLGTGGPYEQYFGPGTRLTVT.

The V gene is TRBV28, the J gene TRBJ2-6, with a tentative D call TRBD1 (7 bases). CDR3 length equals 16 residues. Between the trimmed V and J ends, which lost 6 bases and 2 bases, there was a span of 14 bases. Germline-derived CDR1 and CDR2 are MDHEN and SYDVKM. Written as DNA, the CDR3 is TGTGCCAGCAGCTCCACCAGGGGGGCTGGGGCCAACGTCCTGACTTTC. It encodes CASSSTRGAGANVLTF.

The gene calls are TRBV27 and TRBJ1-5; 7 nucleotides agree with TRBD1. The trim removed 5 bases at V and 7 bases at J, leaving 17 bases unmatched. The CDR3 extends over 17 amino acids. CDR1 and CDR2 (germline): MNHEY, SMNVEV (reference sequence). CDR3 in amino acids: CASSRPLFDRDGQPQHF. CDR3 bases: TGTGCCAGCAGTCGCCCCCTCTTTGACAGGGATGGGCAGCCCCAGCATTTT.

The V and J genes are TRBV11-2 and TRBJ2-7, with a possible D match to TRBD1 (6 bases). The CDR3 consists of 16 residues. Germline loops: CDR1 SGHAT, CDR2 FQNNGV. Trimming removed 5 bases from V and 3 bases from J, with 20 bases in between. DNA for the CDR3: TGTGCCAGCAGCACCCAGTATGGGGGACACAACTACGAGCAGTACTTC. Translated: CASSTQYGGHNYEQYF.

J is TRBJ1-4 and V is TRBV3-1 (or the pseudogene TRBV3-2); 8 positions match TRBD1. V gave up 0 bases and J gave up 5 bases; unmatched junction bases: 5. Germline V gene lookup returns CDR1 LGHDT and CDR2 YNNKEL (reference sequence). The CDR3 length is 16 residues. The CDR3 nucleotides are TGTGCCAGCAGCCAAGAATGGAACAGGGGGAATGAAAAACTGTTTTTT. Amino acids: CASSQEWNRGNEKLFF.

The V call is TRBV4-1, the J call TRBJ2-7, with 7 nucleotides matching TRBD2. Germline V gives CDR1 MGHRA, CDR2 YSYEKL. CDR3 length: 15 amino acids. The J segment lost 0 bases and the V segment lost 6 bases, leaving 8 bases of the junction unmatched. CDR3: CASRSEPGGSYEQYF. The CDR3 region has the DNA TGCGCCAGCAGGAGTGAGCCGGGGGGCTCCTACGAGCAGTACTTC.

V and J are TRBV5-1 and TRBJ2-5; 8 bases match TRBD1. The CDR3 spans 15 residues. Germline CDR1 is SGHRS and CDR2 is YFSETQ. J lost 4 bases, V lost 4 bases, and 9 bases had no gene match. The CDR3, as DNA: TGCGCCAGCAGCCAATCGGACAGGGTGGGAGAGACCCAGTACTTC. Encoded protein: CASSQSDRVGETQYF.

The J gene is TRBJ1-1, the V gene TRBV30; D not certain. Trimming pared 5 bases from V and 11 bases from J, leaving 24 bases between. CDR1 and CDR2 from the germline V gene are GTSNPN and SVGIG (reference sequence). This CDR3 is 14 amino acids long. CDR3 nucleotide sequence: TGTGCCTGGGTCCGGGCGCGGGAACCCTTTCTCGCTTTCTTT. Protein product: CAWVRAREPFLAFF.

The chain has TRBV23-1 and TRBJ1-6; 9 nucleotides agree with TRBD1. TRBV23-1 is classed as an ORF, of uncertain function. The CDR3 is made up of 16 amino acids. The V segment lost 2 bases and the J segment 4 bases; nucleotides outside the gene matches: 3. In DNA, the CDR3 is TGCGCCAGCAGTCAAACTGGGACAGGGTATAATTCACCCCTCCACTTT. Translating gives CASSQTGTGYNSPLHF.

The J gene is TRBJ1-1, the V gene TRBV28; tentatively, D is TRBD1 (5 bases). The germline CDR1 and CDR2 sequences are MDHEN and SYDVKM. This CDR3 has 15 residues. V was pared by 6 bases and J by 3 bases, with 17 bases between. The CDR3 sequence: CASSKTRGGYTEAFF. The CDR3, as DNA: TGTGCCAGCAGCAAAACCCGGGGGGGATACACTGAAGCTTTCTTT. The full variable domain, its missing parts supplied by reference TRBV28 and TRBJ1-1, is DVKVTQSSRYLVKRTGEKVFLECVQDMDHENMFWYRQDPGLGLRLIYFSYDVKMKEKGDIPEGYSVSREKKERFSLILESASTNQTSMYLCASSKTRGGYTEAFFGQGTRLTVV.

There are a few counts of this clone. The rearrangement uses TRBV2 and TRBJ2-5; 7 bases match TRBD2. J lost 1 base, V lost 7 bases, and 9 bases had no gene match. CDR3 length: 15 amino acids. Germline lookup yields CDR1 SNHLY and CDR2 FYNNEI. CDR3 DNA sequence: TGTGCCAGCACAAAAGCGGGGCTCCCCCAAGAGACCCAGTACTTC. Translating gives CASTKAGLPQETQYF. Filled out from reference TRBV2 and TRBJ2-5, the complete variable domain reads EPEVTQTPSHQVTQMGQEVILRCVPISNHLYFYWYRQILGQKVEFLVSFYNNEISEKSEIFDDQFSVERPDGSNFTLKIRSTKLEDSAMYFCASTKAGLPQETQYFGPGTRLLVL.